These 13 T cell receptor beta chains were all obtained from the same sample, sequenced in a study of cytomegalovirus exposure and HLA in healthy donors. Assay used: immunoSEQ multiplex PCR; TCRdb lists only in-frame clones, some missing. The table records about 360,000 clones, roughly 90% of them present only once. Sequencing input: PBMCs. These receptors were taken from a woman between 18 and 30 years old in good health and CMV-seronegative.

V is TRBV5-4 and J is TRBJ2-2; perhaps TRBD1 as D (6 bases). This CDR3 has 18 amino acids. Germline V gene data show CDR1 as SGHNT and CDR2 as YYREEE (reference sequence). Between the trimmed V and J ends, which lost 6 bases and 0 bases, there was a span of 21 bases. This CDR3 reads CASTPGLGQLPNTGELFF. CDR3 DNA: TGTGCCAGCACCCCGGGTTTGGGACAACTCCCGAACACCGGGGAGCTGTTTTTT.

This chain uses TRBV18 with TRBJ2-7, with a tentative D call TRBD2 (5 bases). Trimming shortened V by 4 bases and J by 5 bases, and 18 bases separated the two germline ends. CDR1 is KGHSH, CDR2 LQKENI, per germline. The length of the CDR3 is 15 residues. Here the CDR3 reads CASSLSGIHSDEQYF. CDR3 in DNA: TGTGCCAGCTCACTGTCCGGGATCCACTCGGACGAGCAGTACTTC.

The chain joins TRBV6-1 to TRBJ1-2; possible D gene TRBD1, 6 bases. Trimming took off 7 bases at V and 0 bases at J, with 12 bases between the two ends. Germline values: CDR1 MNHNS, CDR2 SASEGT. CDR3 size: 14 residues. CDR3 region: CASKRDNTNYGYTF. The CDR3 bases are TGTGCCAGCAAGCGGGACAACACTAACTATGGCTACACCTTC.

The chain combines TRBV27 with TRBJ2-7, with 9 nucleotides matching TRBD1. CDR3 length: 15 amino acids. Germline assignment: CDR1 MNHEY and CDR2 SMNVEV (reference sequence). Trimming cost V 2 bases and J 3 bases; bases outside gene matches: 5. Here the CDR3 DNA reads TGTGCCAGCAGTTTAGCTGGACAGGGGAACTACGAGCAGTACTTC. Its translation: CASSLAGQGNYEQYF.

V gene TRBV14 combines with J gene TRBJ2-5; D gene ambiguous. This CDR3 comprises 17 residues. The ends were cut back, 3 bases at V and 2 bases at J, with 19 bases in the middle. The germline CDR1 and CDR2 sequences are SGHDN and FVKESK. CDR3 sequence: CASSHGGPAPLQETQYF. CDR3 in DNA: TGTGCCAGCAGCCATGGCGGCCCGGCTCCCCTTCAAGAGACCCAGTACTTC.

The chain employs TRBV11-2 and TRBJ1-5, with TRBD1 identical over 8 bases. CDR1 and CDR2 from the germline V gene are SGHAT and FQNNGV. V shed 0 bases and J 4 bases; nucleotides not matched to a gene: 8. CDR3 size: 17 residues. The CDR3 protein is CASSLDGRTGRNQPQHF. CDR3 bases: TGTGCCAGCAGCTTAGATGGACGGACAGGGAGGAATCAGCCCCAGCATTTT.

This chain joins TRBV6-1 and TRBJ2-1; D is possibly TRBD2 (5 bases). V lost 7 bases to trimming and J lost 1 base, with 14 bases between them. The CDR3 consists of 15 residues. Germline CDR1 MNHNS, CDR2 SASEGT. CDR3 residues: CASIVGIGSYNEQFF. CDR3 coding DNA: TGTGCCAGCATAGTCGGGATCGGGTCCTACAATGAGCAGTTCTTC.

The chain couples TRBV5-1 to TRBJ2-3; 10 nucleotides agree with TRBD2. The V gene end was trimmed by 0 bases and the J gene end by 8 bases; junction bases not matched to a gene: 9. Germline assignment: CDR1 SGHRS and CDR2 YFSETQ. CDR3 length: 16 residues. The CDR3 is CASSLELAGSIGTQYF. As DNA, the CDR3 is TGCGCCAGCAGCTTGGAACTAGCGGGGAGTATAGGTACGCAGTATTTT.

The CDR3 DNA is TGTGCCAGCAGCGACGGGGGACCGCAGTACTTC. Translated: CASSDGGPQYF. This sequence joins TRBV9 and TRBJ2-7; the D gene is possibly TRBD2 (6 bases). V shed 3 bases and J shed 9 bases, with 10 bases lying between them. Germline CDR1 SGDLS, CDR2 YYNGEE. This CDR3 region has 11 residues. Based on the CDR3 plus reference TRBV9 and TRBJ2-7, the full variable domain is DSGVTQTPKHLITATGQRVTLRCSPRSGDLSVYWYQQSLDQGLQFLIQYYNGEERAKGNILERFSAQQFPDLHSELNLSSLELGDSALYFCASSDGGPQYFGPGTRLTVT.

The chain couples TRBV27 to TRBJ2-1, with D maybe TRBD2 (5 bases). The CDR3 is made up of 16 amino acids. Germline V gene sequence: CDR1 MNHEY, CDR2 SMNVEV (reference sequence). V shed 5 bases and J shed 0 bases, with 14 bases lying between them. The CDR3, as DNA: TGTGCCAGCAGTACCTTAGCGCCCAGCTCCTACAATGAGCAGTTCTTC. Protein: CASSTLAPSSYNEQFF.

CDR3 protein: CASSPSGENTEAFF. CDR3 in DNA: TGTGCCAGCAGCCCGTCGGGAGAGAACACTGAAGCTTTCTTT. The chain has TRBV7-3 and TRBJ1-1; D gene unclear. The CDR3 totals 14 residues. Germline V lookup: CDR1 SGHTA, CDR2 FQGTGA. Trimming took 5 bases from V and 1 from J, leaving 11 bases between them.

This sequence joins TRBV7-8 and TRBJ2-7; 7 nucleotides match TRBD1. This CDR3 comprises 15 residues. CDR1 SGHVS and CDR2 FQNEAQ come from the germline V gene. V was pared by 5 bases and J by 7 bases, with 14 bases of the junction left unmatched. The CDR3 nucleotides read TGTGCCAGCAGCCCAGAGGGGGCCGGCTACGGAGAGCAGTACTTC. The encoded protein is CASSPEGAGYGEQYF.

This chain links TRBV6-1 with TRBJ2-3; D may be TRBD1 (5 bases). CDR3 length: 13 amino acids. V lost 8 bases and J 2 bases, leaving 11 bases between the germline ends. Germline CDR1 and CDR2: MNHNS and SASEGT. CDR3 DNA sequence: TGTGCCAGCGCAGGGCATTACACAGATACGCAGTATTTT. Its protein product is CASAGHYTDTQYF.